These 20 T cell receptor beta chains were all obtained from the same sample, sequenced in a study of CD8+CD57+ T cells in acquired aplastic anemia. According to the study, genomic DNA was the template for TCR beta VDJ and CDR3 profiling. TCRdb re-derived calls from the reads in MiXCR, one entry per CDR3 protein. The sample yields roughly 180,000 distinct CDR3 sequences, 50% to 65% seen once. Individuals selected for sequencing had exhibited CD8+CD57+ cell expansion on flow cytometry. Sequencing was done on a sample of sorted CD4+, CD8+, or CD8+CD57+ T cells (not recorded which) from PBMCs. The source of these receptors is a human donor with aplastic anemia.

J is TRBJ1-2 and V is TRBV7-9; 8 nucleotides match TRBD1. The CDR3 contains 15 residues. V lost 5 bases and J lost 1; bases outside the gene matches: 6. The germline V gene has CDR1 SEHNR and CDR2 FQNEAQ (reference sequence). CDR3 region: CASSLDRGSNYGYTF. The CDR3 nucleotides are TGTGCCAGCAGCCTCGACAGGGGAAGTAACTATGGCTACACCTTC.

This clonotype has ten or more counts. The V gene is TRBV29-1, the J gene TRBJ2-1, with D perhaps TRBD2 (6 bases). This CDR3 has 13 residues. V was pared by 4 bases and J by 3 bases, with 10 bases between. CDR1 and CDR2 from the germline V gene are SQVTM and ANQGSEA. CDR3 in amino acids: CSVGGGDYNEQFF. In DNA form, the CDR3 reads TGCAGCGTTGGAGGCGGGGACTACAATGAGCAGTTCTTC.

The chain is built from TRBV20-1 and TRBJ1-5; D gene ambiguous. This CDR3 contains 15 residues. V dropped 1 base and J dropped 5 bases, with 15 bases sitting between them. CDR1 is DFQATT and CDR2 is SNEGSKA in the germline V gene (reference sequence). This CDR3 is CSARVSETADQPQHF. CDR3 nucleotides: TGCAGTGCTAGAGTTAGCGAGACGGCAGATCAGCCCCAGCATTTT.

This sequence joins TRBV25-1 and TRBJ1-6; D call uncertain. V was clipped by 2 bases and J by 6 bases, with 8 bases between them. Germline V gives CDR1 MGHDK, CDR2 SYGVNS. The CDR3 has 14 residues. CDR3 nucleotide sequence: TGTGCCAGCAGTGAAGGACGGTCTAATTCACCCCTCCACTTT. Translated, it gives CASSEGRSNSPLHF. Full variable domain (rest looked up from reference TRBV25-1 and TRBJ1-6): EADIYQTPRYLVIGTGKKITLECSQTMGHDKMYWYQQDPGMELHLIHYSYGVNSTEKGDLSSESTVSRIRTEHFPLTLESARPSHTSQYLCASSEGRSNSPLHFGNGTRLTVT.

The CDR3 coding sequence is TGTGCCAGTAGCCGGATCTCTGGAAACACCATATATTTT. Protein: CASSRISGNTIYF. This chain links TRBV7-2 with TRBJ1-3; the D is unclear. This CDR3 region has 13 residues. Germline CDR1 and CDR2: SGHTA and FQGNSA. V gave up 9 bases and J gave up 0 bases, with 9 bases separating them.

This rearrangement joins TRBV6-4 to TRBJ1-2; no clear D. Germline V gene sequence: CDR1 MRHNA, CDR2 SNTAGT. V lost 0 bases to trimming and J lost 6 bases, with 8 bases between them. This CDR3 region has 13 residues. The DNA for the CDR3 is TGTGCCAGCAGTGACTCGAACGGGGATGGCTACACCTTC. As protein: CASSDSNGDGYTF.

The CDR3 DNA sequence: TGCAGTGCTCCTAACAGACAGGGCGTCTCAGATACGCAGTATTTT. Translation: CSAPNRQGVSDTQYF. The V gene is TRBV20-1, the J gene TRBJ2-3, with TRBD1 identical over 7 bases. The germline V gene encodes CDR1 DFQATT and CDR2 SNEGSKA (reference sequence). J was trimmed by 4 bases and V by 5 bases; bases with no gene match: 12. This CDR3 contains 15 residues.

This chain uses TRBV7-2 with TRBJ1-1; D may be TRBD1 (5 bases). The V end lost 4 bases, the J end lost 1 base, and 16 bases lay between the germline ends. From germline, CDR1 is SGHTA and CDR2 FQGNSA. The CDR3 contains 16 residues. This CDR3 reads CASSSPGGDGNTEAFF. CDR3 DNA: TGTGCCAGCAGCTCCCCCGGGGGGGATGGGAACACTGAAGCTTTCTTT.

This chain connects TRBV19 to TRBJ2-3; the match to TRBD2 covers 8 bases. The CDR3 has 13 amino acids. Germline-derived CDR1 and CDR2 are LNHDA and SQIVND (reference sequence). V gave up 7 bases and J gave up 5 bases; unmatched junction bases: 5. CDR3 region: CASTRLAGDTQYF. CDR3 bases: TGTGCCAGTACGAGGCTAGCGGGAGATACGCAGTATTTT.

This chain links TRBV29-1 with TRBJ2-5; TRBD2 matches at 10 bases. Germline CDR1 reads SQVTM; CDR2 reads ANQGSEA. CDR3 length: 14 residues. Unmatched junction bases numbered 4, after V lost 4 bases and J lost 2 bases. In nucleotides, the CDR3 is TGCAGCGTTGGCATAGCGGGGGGACAAGAGACCCAGTACTTC. Amino acids: CSVGIAGGQETQYF.

CDR3 coding DNA: TGTGCCAGCAGCTTAACTAGCGGGAGGGCCAATGAGCAGTTCTTC. Amino acid sequence: CASSLTSGRANEQFF. V and J are TRBV7-2 and TRBJ2-1; 13 bases agree with TRBD2. Looked up from germline, CDR1 is SGHTA and CDR2 is FQGNSA. V trimming: 2 bases; J trimming: 6 bases; junction bases outside the gene matches: 1. CDR3 length equals 15 residues.

This clonotype is medium-sized (0.01 to 0.1%). The rearrangement links TRBV4-1 to TRBJ1-6, with 8 positions matching TRBD1. There are 16 residues in the CDR3. Per germline, CDR1 MGHRA and CDR2 YSYEKL. J was trimmed by 5 bases and V by 1 base; bases with no gene match: 4. CDR3 loop: CASSQVLDRDNSPLHF. For the CDR3, the DNA is TGCGCCAGCAGCCAAGTTTTGGACAGGGATAATTCACCCCTCCACTTT.

The chain uses TRBV29-1 and TRBJ2-7; D may be TRBD1 (5 bases). The CDR3 contains 15 residues. In germline, CDR1 is SQVTM, CDR2 ANQGSEA. V was trimmed by 0 bases and J by 2 bases, leaving 14 bases between them. CDR3 sequence: CSVEDLQGPPYEQYF. The CDR3 DNA reads TGCAGCGTTGAAGATCTCCAGGGTCCCCCCTACGAGCAGTACTTC.

This rearrangement joins TRBV19 to TRBJ1-2; D gene unclear. The CDR3 extends over 15 amino acids. Trimming pared 4 bases from V and 5 bases from J, leaving 17 bases between. Per the germline V gene, CDR1 is LNHDA and CDR2 is SQIVND (reference sequence). The DNA of the CDR3 is TGTGCCAGTAGTAGCTCCGGCCAAGATTTTTATGGCTACACCTTC. Amino acid sequence: CASSSSGQDFYGYTF.

This clonotype has a single count. The CDR3 spells CSARDDGTVYNEQFF. The CDR3 DNA reads as TGCAGTGCTAGAGATGACGGGACAGTATACAATGAGCAGTTCTTC. V usage is TRBV20-1 and J usage is TRBJ2-1; TRBD1 aligns across 7 bases. V was clipped by 0 bases and J by 4 bases; unmatched bases: 6. Germline assignment: CDR1 DFQATT and CDR2 SNEGSKA (reference sequence). This CDR3 spans 15 amino acids.

The chain employs TRBV7-3 and TRBJ2-7, with 9 nucleotides matching TRBD2. The CDR3 consists of 18 residues. The J segment lost 0 bases and the V segment lost 2 bases, leaving 11 bases of the junction unmatched. Germline values: CDR1 SGHTA, CDR2 FQGTGA. CDR3 sequence: CASSLDPSGTASSYEQYF. CDR3 sequence (DNA): TGTGCCAGCAGCTTAGACCCTAGCGGGACAGCGAGCTCCTACGAGCAGTACTTC.

The chain employs TRBV20-1 and TRBJ1-5, with D hard to call. The germline V gene has CDR1 DFQATT and CDR2 SNEGSKA (reference sequence). The CDR3 extends over 14 amino acids. V dropped 2 bases and J dropped 2 bases, with 10 bases sitting between them. The CDR3, as DNA: TGCAGTGCTAGAACACTCGAGGGCAATCAGCCCCAGCATTTT. Its protein product is CSARTLEGNQPQHF.

The rearrangement links TRBV29-1 to TRBJ1-6; a possible D gene is TRBD1 (5 bases). V lost 6 bases and J 7 bases, leaving 10 bases between the germline ends. CDR1 SQVTM and CDR2 ANQGSEA come from the germline V gene. CDR3 size: 12 residues. CDR3 residues: CSVPGRNSPLHF. CDR3 coding DNA: TGCAGCGTCCCGGGACGGAATTCACCCCTCCACTTT.

This clonotype was detected many times. The V and J genes are TRBV19 and TRBJ2-1; 12 bases align to TRBD2. Trimming cost V 2 bases and J 6 bases; bases outside gene matches: 5. Germline V gene lookup returns CDR1 LNHDA and CDR2 SQIVND (reference sequence). The CDR3 covers 16 residues. CDR3 nucleotide sequence: TGTGCCAGTAGTATACCAAGGACTAGCGGGACCAATGAGCAGTTCTTC. This gives the protein CASSIPRTSGTNEQFF.

V and J are TRBV9 and TRBJ1-2; TRBD1 aligns across 10 bases. The trim removed 5 bases at V and 7 bases at J, leaving 11 bases unmatched. This CDR3 has 15 residues. Germline V gene lookup returns CDR1 SGDLS and CDR2 YYNGEE. The CDR3 spells CASSYLGTGDGGYTF. The CDR3 DNA reads TGTGCCAGCAGTTACCTCGGGACAGGGGATGGTGGCTACACCTTC. Full variable domain (remainder filled in from reference TRBV9 and TRBJ1-2): DSGVTQTPKHLITATGQRVTLRCSPRSGDLSVYWYQQSLDQGLQFLIQYYNGEERAKGNILERFSAQQFPDLHSELNLSSLELGDSALYFCASSYLGTGDGGYTFGSGTRLTVV.